Following are 7 T cell receptor beta chains from one sample sequenced in a study of CD8+CD57+ T cells in acquired aplastic anemia. Study-level points and caveats: Diversity in CD8+CD57+ cells from patients fell below that of the total CD4+ and CD8+ cell pools. This difference was described as decreased diversity.

For these TCRs, the target antigens are not known. Flow cytometry had shown expanded CD8+CD57+ cells in the patients chosen for sequencing. TCR beta VDJ and CDR3 were profiled, and genomic DNA was the template. TCRdb redid the calling of the reads with MiXCR, one entry per CDR3 protein. The repertoire holds about 20,000 distinct CDR3 sequences, with less than 40% as singletons. The sequenced sample was CD8+CD57+ T cells sorted from PBMCs. Subset in this sample: bead-enriched CD8+CD57+ effector memory T cells from SAA patients. All receptors derive from a human donor with aplastic anemia.

Concerning this clonotype itself: A single base separates this from a much larger clone, so it may be a read error. The chain joins TRBV7-2 to TRBJ2-3, with TRBD1 matching 8 bases. The CDR3 contains 15 residues. Germline V gene data show CDR1 as SGHTA and CDR2 as FQGNSA. CDR3 coding DNA: TGTGCCAGCAGCTGGCGGACAGGGCAAACAGATACGCTGTATTTT. Translating gives CASSWRTGQTDTLYF.

The V call is TRBV20-1, the J call TRBJ2-7; the match to TRBD2 covers 7 bases. V lost 1 base to trimming and J lost 6 bases; unmatched junction nucleotides: 9. Per germline, CDR1 DFQATT and CDR2 SNEGSKA (reference sequence). This CDR3 region has 14 residues. In DNA, the CDR3 is TGCAGTGCTAGAGTTGAAGCGGGATCGTTCGAGCAGTACTTC. Translating gives CSARVEAGSFEQYF.

As to this clonotype: One junction end disagrees with the germline gene, perhaps due to a read error. The rearrangement joins TRBV6-6 to TRBJ2-7; possibly TRBD1 for D (5 bases). Germline CDR1 reads MNHNY; CDR2 reads SVGAGI (reference sequence). This CDR3 comprises 14 residues. The CDR3 loop is CASSYDSSLGERYF. The CDR3 DNA reads TGTGCCAGCAGTTACGACAGTTCCCTGGGCGAGCGGTACTTC.

This clonotype was found a few times. The gene calls are TRBV29-1 and TRBJ2-3; tentatively, D is TRBD1 (5 bases). V shed 1 base and J shed 0 bases, with 17 bases lying between them. The CDR3 is made up of 17 amino acids. Germline V CDR1 and CDR2: SQVTM, ANQGSEA. CDR3 residues: CSVEGNRKGVSTDTQYF. The CDR3 bases are TGCAGCGTTGAAGGAAACAGGAAGGGTGTGAGCACAGATACGCAGTATTTT.

The V call is TRBV12-3 or TRBV12-4, the J call TRBJ1-4; D not resolved. CDR3 length: 12 amino acids. Trimming removed 3 bases from V and 8 bases from J, with 7 bases in between. Written as DNA, the CDR3 is TGTGCCAGCAGTTTCTTGAACGAAAAACTGTTTTTT. Translating gives CASSFLNEKLFF.

This chain uses TRBV6-1 with TRBJ2-7; D is unresolved. CDR3 length equals 12 residues. Between the trimmed V and J ends, which lost 3 bases and 3 bases, there was a span of 6 bases. Per germline, CDR1 MNHNS and CDR2 SASEGT. The CDR3 sequence: CASSDWSYEQYF. The CDR3 region has the DNA TGTGCCAGCAGTGACTGGAGCTACGAGCAGTACTTC.

This clonotype has a handful of counts. The chain joins TRBV9 to TRBJ1-6; weak D call: TRBD1 (5 bases). CDR1 and CDR2 from the germline V gene are SGDLS and YYNGEE. The V gene lost 0 bases and the J gene lost 10 bases, with 11 bases spanning the gap. The CDR3 has 14 residues. The CDR3 DNA is TGTGCCAGCAGCGTAGCCACAGGTGGCTCACCCCTCCACTTT. Protein: CASSVATGGSPLHF.